This passage covers 4 T cell receptor beta chains from one sample sequenced in a study of blood T cell repertoires in COVID-19. TCRdb's table, derived via immunoSEQ multiplex PCR, lists solely in-frame clones and lacks some. The table has some 130,000 clones, around 85% seen once; the top ten hold about 17%. The sample comprised peripheral blood. These receptor sequences come from a woman between 50 and 59 years old with acute or convalescent COVID-19.

This clone was counted a single time. The V call is TRBV6-1, the J call TRBJ2-6; D gene uncertain. Germline loops: CDR1 MNHNS, CDR2 SASEGT. Trimming cost V 2 bases and J 2 bases, with 7 bases left between them. The CDR3 is made up of 15 amino acids. The CDR3 DNA sequence: TGTGCCAGCAGTGAACTACGTCCTGGGGCCAACGTCCTGACTTTC. This translates into CASSELRPGANVLTF.

Comments on this clone: The same CDR3 is also encoded by other DNA sequences in this sample. This sequence joins TRBV5-1 and TRBJ1-2; 10 nucleotides align to TRBD1. The CDR3 covers 13 residues. Germline values: CDR1 SGHRS, CDR2 YFSETQ. With 2 bases clipped from V and 6 bases from J, the junction kept 1 base outside the gene matches. CDR3 sequence (DNA): TGCGCCAGCAGCTTAGGACAGGGGGATGGCTACACCTTC. Residues: CASSLGQGDGYTF.

V usage is TRBV9 and J usage is TRBJ2-4; D gene unclear. Between the trimmed V and J ends, which lost 4 bases and 3 bases, there was a span of 8 bases. The germline CDR1 and CDR2 sequences are SGDLS and YYNGEE. This CDR3 has 13 amino acids. CDR3 bases: TGTGCCAGCAGCCCTAGAGGCAAAAACATTCAGTACTTC. This gives the protein CASSPRGKNIQYF.

This chain joins TRBV18 and TRBJ2-2, with TRBD2 identical over 7 bases. The V gene's germline CDR1 is KGHSH and CDR2 LQKENI. Trimming removed 3 bases from V and 3 bases from J; junction bases left unmatched: 7. The CDR3 spans 16 residues. DNA of the CDR3: TGTGCCAGCTCACCTCAGGTGGCGGGAGACACCGGGGAGCTGTTTTTT. Its translation is CASSPQVAGDTGELFF.